This TCR beta chain was profiled in a study of blood T cell repertoires in COVID-19. As for the study in general: Sites across the United States, Italy and Spain contributed samples from acute and convalescent COVID-19. PBMCs, B-cell-depleted T cells, or T cells were the source of the cDNA or gDNA that made up the material.

This clone is classed as medium-sized. Authors' analysis steps: Estimation of nucleated cell counts was performed using reference gene primer amplification. Generated by immunoSEQ multiplex PCR, the TCRdb table keeps only in-frame clones and is missing some. V, J and clone size were drawn from that table, and D and trimming were deduced from the DNA. The data hold approximately 180,000 clones, with 75% to 90% observed a single time. Sample: peripheral blood. The sequence derives from a man in his fifties or sixties with acute or convalescent COVID-19.

The CDR3 sequence: CATATDGFFSSYEQYF. In nucleotides, the CDR3 is TGTGCCACCGCGACAGACGGTTTCTTTAGCTCCTACGAGCAGTACTTC. The chain couples TRBV18 to TRBJ2-7; D might be TRBD1 (5 bases). Germline-derived CDR1 and CDR2 are KGHSH and LQKENI. This CDR3 has 16 residues. Between the trimmed V and J ends, which lost 10 bases and 0 bases, there was a span of 22 bases.